The 21 T cell receptor beta chains below come from one sample, sequenced in a study of cytomegalovirus exposure and HLA in healthy donors. 60 Vbeta and 13 Jbeta primers were used in PCR. The method was immunoSEQ multiplex PCR; TCRdb's version includes in-frame clones alone and lacks a portion of them. Here the sample spans 140,000 or so clones, about 66% being singletons. Material for sequencing was PBMCs. Receptors originate from a male donor in good health and CMV-seronegative.

This chain uses TRBV5-1 with TRBJ1-1, with 8 nucleotides matching TRBD1. The junction had 11 bases not matched to a gene; V was cut back by 7 bases and J by 6 bases. CDR1 is SGHRS, CDR2 YFSETQ, per germline. The CDR3 totals 14 residues. The CDR3 loop reads CASALQGEASEAFF. The CDR3 DNA is TGCGCCAGCGCGTTACAGGGGGAAGCTTCTGAAGCTTTCTTT.

The J gene is TRBJ2-1, the V gene TRBV6-4, with D perhaps matching TRBD2 (6 bases). Germline lookup yields CDR1 MRHNA and CDR2 SNTAGT. The V and J ends lost 6 bases and 0 bases respectively, with 15 bases between them. This CDR3 is 16 amino acids long. The CDR3 reads CASSLWAGSSYNEQFF. The CDR3 coding sequence is TGTGCCAGCAGCCTCTGGGCGGGGAGCTCCTACAATGAGCAGTTCTTC.

The V gene is TRBV5-6, the J gene TRBJ2-3; weak D call: TRBD2 (7 bases). Germline CDR1 reads SGHDT; CDR2 reads YYEEEE. Deletions cut 3 bases from V and 4 bases from J, with 18 bases between. CDR3 size: 16 residues. CDR3 region: CASSWGVGGHADTQYF. The CDR3 bases are TGTGCCAGCAGCTGGGGGGTGGGGGGGCATGCAGATACGCAGTATTTT.

The CDR3 protein is CASSLAGIWSGGNHNEQFF. As DNA, the CDR3 is TGCGCCAGCAGCTTGGCCGGCATCTGGTCGGGGGGGAATCACAATGAGCAGTTCTTC. V and J are TRBV5-1 and TRBJ2-1, with 8 bases fitting TRBD2. The trim removed 0 bases at V and 5 bases at J, leaving 16 bases unmatched. The CDR3 runs to 19 residues. The germline CDR1 and CDR2 sequences are SGHRS and YFSETQ.

The genes are TRBV7-9 and TRBJ2-3; TRBD2 agrees at 9 bases. Germline CDR1 is SEHNR and CDR2 is FQNEAQ (reference sequence). J was trimmed by 3 bases and V by 1 base; bases with no gene match: 8. There are 17 residues in the CDR3. CDR3 sequence: CASSLGAAGGMTDTQYF. For the CDR3, the DNA is TGTGCCAGCAGCTTAGGGGCGGCGGGGGGGATGACAGATACGCAGTATTTT. The whole variable domain, filled in from reference TRBV7-9 and TRBJ2-3, reads DTGVSQNPRHKITKRGQNVTFRCDPISEHNRLYWYRQTLGQGPEFLTYFQNEAQLEKSRLLSDRFSAERPKGSFSTLEIQRTEQGDSAMYLCASSLGAAGGMTDTQYFGPGTRLTVL.

The J gene is TRBJ2-2, the V gene TRBV7-8; 10 positions match TRBD2. The CDR3 sequence is 18 residues long. CDR1 is SGHVS, CDR2 FQNEAQ, per germline. Unmatched junction bases numbered 12, after V lost 3 bases and J lost 5 bases. The CDR3: CASSLRSSGGLGTGELFF. CDR3 sequence (DNA): TGTGCCAGCAGCTTGAGGTCTAGCGGGGGCCTAGGGACCGGGGAGCTGTTTTTT.

The chain couples TRBV7-9 to TRBJ2-1; D is uncertain. V was clipped by 5 bases and J by 8 bases, with 13 bases between them. Germline V gene data show CDR1 as SEHNR and CDR2 as FQNEAQ (reference sequence). The CDR3 length is 13 residues. The CDR3 loop reads CASSPVSRDEQFF. The CDR3 bases are TGTGCCAGCAGCCCCGTAAGTCGGGATGAGCAGTTCTTC.

The V gene is TRBV6-6, the J gene TRBJ1-5; tentatively, D is TRBD1 (5 bases). With 7 bases removed from V and 3 bases from J, the gap between germline ends came to 19 bases. The CDR3 runs 16 residues. Per the germline V gene, CDR1 is MNHNY and CDR2 is SVGAGI (reference sequence). CDR3 in DNA: TGTGCCAGCACCACGCTATTTACAGGCTACAATCAGCCCCAGCATTTT. Translated, it gives CASTTLFTGYNQPQHF.

This clone was found a few times. In nucleotides, the CDR3 is TGCGCCAGCAGCCAAGATTGGGGAGAGTCCGCCGGGGAGCTGTTTTTT. It codes for CASSQDWGESAGELFF. The chain couples TRBV4-3 to TRBJ2-2; maybe TRBD2 (5 bases). In germline, CDR1 is LGHNA, CDR2 YSLEER. The CDR3 is 16 residues long. V was pared by 0 bases and J by 6 bases, with 14 bases between.

This rearrangement joins TRBV28 to TRBJ2-1, with TRBD1 as a possible D gene (6 bases). V lost 8 bases to trimming and J lost 1 base, with 18 bases between them. From germline, CDR1 is MDHEN and CDR2 SYDVKM. The CDR3 extends over 16 amino acids. CDR3 sequence: CASRTSGTFSYNEQFF. CDR3 DNA sequence: TGTGCCAGCCGCACCTCCGGGACATTTTCCTACAATGAGCAGTTCTTC.

The chain carries TRBV6-5 and TRBJ1-2; D is perhaps TRBD1 (5 bases). Germline V gives CDR1 MNHEY, CDR2 SVGAGI. This CDR3 has 15 amino acids. Between the trimmed V and J ends, which lost 0 bases and 2 bases, there was a span of 10 bases. The CDR3 DNA follows: TGTGCCAGCAGTTACTCAGATTCAGGGAACTATGGCTACACCTTC. Amino acid sequence: CASSYSDSGNYGYTF.

This clone was counted a few times. The chain has TRBV7-3 and TRBJ1-6; D ambiguous. Trimming removed 5 bases from V and 6 bases from J, with 11 bases in between. Germline CDR1 is SGHTA and CDR2 is FQGTGA. The CDR3 is 14 amino acids. The CDR3 nucleotides are TGTGCCAGCAGCGCGGTGTCGGGTAATTCACCCCTCCACTTT. The encoded protein is CASSAVSGNSPLHF.

The genes are TRBV10-3 and TRBJ2-2, with unresolved D. There are 16 residues in the CDR3. V was clipped by 8 bases and J by 1 base, with 17 bases between them. The V gene's germline CDR1 is ENHRY and CDR2 SYGVKD. CDR3 amino acids: CAIAPRGGLNTGELFF. CDR3 nucleotides: TGTGCCATCGCCCCTCGTGGCGGCCTGAACACCGGGGAGCTGTTTTTT.

This clone has just a few counts. V and J are TRBV5-1 and TRBJ1-2; D is unclear. This CDR3 is built from 13 residues. Trimming left V 0 bases short and J 6 bases short, with 9 bases between. In germline, CDR1 is SGHRS, CDR2 YFSETQ. CDR3 protein: CASSLGTEHGYTF. DNA for the CDR3: TGCGCCAGCAGCTTGGGCACAGAGCATGGCTACACCTTC.

This chain joins TRBV7-6 and TRBJ1-4; the D gene is possibly TRBD1 (6 bases). The V gene lost 5 bases and the J gene lost 7 bases, with 17 bases spanning the gap. The CDR3 covers 15 residues. Germline loops: CDR1 SGHVS, CDR2 FNYEAQ. In nucleotides, the CDR3 is TGTGCCAGCAGCCTCCCGGGGGGGGCGGCTGAAAAACTGTTTTTT. Translating it yields CASSLPGGAAEKLFF.

V is TRBV30 and J is TRBJ1-2; maybe TRBD1 (5 bases). Germline CDR1 GTSNPN, CDR2 SVGIG (reference sequence). The length of the CDR3 is 11 residues. Trimming shortened V by 3 bases and J by 7 bases, and 9 bases separated the two germline ends. CDR3: CAWRTGGGYTF. In DNA form, the CDR3 reads TGTGCCTGGAGAACGGGGGGTGGCTACACCTTC.

This chain connects TRBV28 to TRBJ2-2, with TRBD2 matching 11 bases. CDR1 MDHEN and CDR2 SYDVKM come from the germline V gene. The CDR3 length is 16 residues. The ends lost 5 bases at V and 1 base at J; junction bases unmatched: 3. The CDR3 sequence: CASSMGLAENTGELFF. The DNA of the CDR3 is TGTGCCAGCAGTATGGGACTAGCGGAGAACACCGGGGAGCTGTTTTTT.

This clone was seen only once. The chain employs TRBV28 and TRBJ1-1; TRBD1 matches 10 bases. Germline V CDR1 and CDR2: MDHEN, SYDVKM. Unmatched junction bases numbered 5, after V lost 6 bases and J lost 1 base. This CDR3 region has 15 residues. CDR3 nucleotide sequence: TGTGCCAGCAGGCCCGGGACAGGGGCGAACACTGAAGCTTTCTTT. Residues: CASRPGTGANTEAFF. The variable domain in full, with the rest retrieved from reference TRBV28 and TRBJ1-1, is DVKVTQSSRYLVKRTGEKVFLECVQDMDHENMFWYRQDPGLGLRLIYFSYDVKMKEKGDIPEGYSVSREKKERFSLILESASTNQTSMYLCASRPGTGANTEAFFGQGTRLTVV.

This clone has just one count. Other DNA sequences in this sample translate to the same CDR3. CDR3 loop: CASRWDRVKGDSPLHF. CDR3 sequence (DNA): TGTGCCAGCAGATGGGACAGGGTCAAGGGTGATTCACCCCTCCACTTT. The chain carries TRBV6-6 and TRBJ1-6; 9 bases line up with TRBD1. With V trimmed by 6 bases and J by 8 bases, 11 bases remained unmatched. This CDR3 region has 16 residues. From germline, CDR1 is MNHNY and CDR2 SVGAGI (reference sequence).

This chain uses TRBV5-1 with TRBJ2-2; TRBD1 agrees at 7 bases. With V trimmed by 3 bases and J by 4 bases, 6 bases remained unmatched. Germline loops: CDR1 SGHRS, CDR2 YFSETQ. This CDR3 is built from 15 residues. The CDR3 loop is CASSSQDRSTGELFF. The CDR3 coding sequence is TGCGCCAGCAGCTCACAGGACAGGAGCACCGGGGAGCTGTTTTTT.

The rearrangement joins TRBV7-9 to TRBJ2-1; the D gene is possibly TRBD2 (6 bases). There are 16 residues in the CDR3. Germline CDR1 is SEHNR and CDR2 is FQNEAQ (reference sequence). V gave up 6 bases and J gave up 3 bases, with 18 bases separating them. CDR3 loop: CASSASLAVLYNEQFF. CDR3 in DNA: TGTGCCAGCAGTGCCTCTTTAGCGGTTCTCTACAATGAGCAGTTCTTC.